The rows below give T cell receptor beta chains drawn from one sample of a study of blood T cells in healthy people across ages. MiXCR, applied by TCRdb to the 5' RACE reads, yields one record per CDR3 protein. The profile shows about 720,000 distinct CDR3 sequences, around 25% of them singletons. Separately, the same data were catalogued under a study of T cells of mothers and their children.

Input material: blood. These receptors all stem from a boy aged 5-17 years in good health. Each CDR3 is given with its conserved first and last residue. A D gene is named only where the DNA matches it firmly. Clone sizes are given selectively: once, few, many, or a class where the clone is expanded.

d_call	clone_size	v_call	j_call	cdr3_length	cdr3_aa	cdr3_nt
-	-	TRBV6-5	TRBJ2-5	15	CASSYSGRGEETQYF	TGTGCCAGCAGTTACTCGGGAAGAGGGGAGGAGACCCAGTACTTC
-	few	TRBV24-1	TRBJ2-1	15	CATSDVSTGYNEQFF	TGTGCCACCAGTGATGTCTCTACGGGCTACAATGAGCAGTTCTTC
TRBD1	many	TRBV27	TRBJ2-7	14	CASSWGTGGYEQYF	TGTGCCAGCAGTTGGGGAACAGGGGGCTACGAGCAGTACTTC
-	few	TRBV21-1	TRBJ2-1	15	CASNSRTSGTNEQFF	TGTGCCAGCAACTCTCGGACTAGCGGTACCAATGAGCAGTTCTTC
TRBD1	-	TRBV12-3/TRBV12-4	TRBJ2-5	15	CASSLGTGDEETQYF	TGTGCCAGCAGTCTCGGGACAGGGGATGAGGAGACCCAGTACTTC
TRBD1	-	TRBV11-1	TRBJ2-5	15	CASRTLTGEDGTQYF	TGTGCCAGCAGGACTCTCACAGGGGAAGATGGGACCCAGTACTTC
TRBD1	-	TRBV5-1	TRBJ2-1	15	CASSLNLQGANEQFF	TGCGCCAGCAGCTTAAACTTACAGGGGGCGAATGAGCAGTTCTTC
-	-	TRBV12-3/TRBV12-4	TRBJ2-1	16	CASSLVSFLGGDEQFF	TGTGCCAGCAGTTTAGTTTCTTTTTTAGGGGGGGATGAGCAGTTCTTC
TRBD2	few	TRBV2	TRBJ2-1	16	CASSEAWGEGRNEQFF	TGTGCCAGCAGTGAAGCGTGGGGGGAGGGCCGGAATGAGCAGTTCTTC
-	-	TRBV7-9	TRBJ2-7	12	CASSPPSGPQYF	TGTGCCAGCAGCCCGCCAAGCGGGCCCCAGTACTTC
-	-	TRBV20-1	TRBJ2-5	12	CSAPRSQETQYF	TGCAGTGCTCCACGATCCCAAGAGACCCAGTACTTC
TRBD1	few	TRBV10-3	TRBJ1-6	15	CAISRQGNDNSPLHF	TGTGCCATCAGCCGACAGGGGAACGATAATTCACCCCTCCACTTT
-	-	TRBV6-2/TRBV6-3	TRBJ2-1	12	CASSYLDYEQFF	TGTGCCAGCAGTTACTTGGACTACGAGCAGTTCTTC
-	-	TRBV7-9	TRBJ2-1	15	CASSPAQGGDNEQFF	TGTGCCAGCAGCCCCGCGCAGGGTGGGGACAATGAGCAGTTCTTC
-	-	TRBV25-1	TRBJ2-7	12	CASSESSYERYF	TGTGCCAGCAGTGAATCTAGCTACGAGCGGTACTTC
-	few	TRBV7-6	TRBJ2-1	15	CASSPLVDYYNEQFF	TGTGCCAGCAGCCCACTGGTAGACTACTACAATGAGCAGTTCTTC
TRBD1	-	TRBV20-1	TRBJ2-1	16	CSARDTGGRWLNEQFF	TGCAGTGCTAGAGATACAGGGGGGAGATGGTTGAATGAGCAGTTCTTC
TRBD1	few	TRBV29-1	TRBJ2-5	14	CSTSGQGTAETQYF	TGCAGCACTTCGGGACAGGGGACCGCAGAGACCCAGTACTTC
TRBD2	-	TRBV30	TRBJ2-1	15	CAWSPQAGAYNEQFF	TGTGCCTGGAGTCCCCAAGCGGGGGCCTACAATGAGCAGTTCTTC
-	-	TRBV7-2	TRBJ2-1	12	CASNQRGDEQFF	TGTGCCAGCAACCAGAGGGGGGATGAGCAGTTCTTC
-	few	TRBV27	TRBJ2-7	15	CASSYYSQEGHEQYF	TGTGCCAGCAGCTACTACAGCCAAGAGGGCCACGAGCAGTACTTC
TRBD2	few	TRBV7-8	TRBJ2-1	19	CASSLDIKIAGGFRNEQFF	TGTGCCAGCAGCTTAGATATCAAGATAGCGGGAGGGTTTCGGAATGAGCAGTTCTTC
TRBD1	-	TRBV4-3	TRBJ1-1	17	CASSQARTGGLNTETFF	TGCGCCAGCAGCCAAGCTAGGACAGGGGGGCTGAACACTGAAACTTTCTTT
-	-	TRBV11-2	TRBJ2-5	14	CASSLVRGRETQYF	TGTGCCAGCAGCTTAGTCCGAGGGCGAGAGACCCAGTACTTC
-	few	TRBV29-1	TRBJ2-1	13	CSVFHSLFNEQFF	TGCAGCGTTTTTCACAGCCTGTTTAATGAGCAGTTCTTC
-	few	TRBV20-1	TRBJ2-1	15	CSAREGLSSYNEQFF	TGCAGTGCTAGAGAGGGGCTTAGCTCCTACAATGAGCAGTTCTTC
-	few	TRBV7-2	TRBJ1-1	15	CASSLRGGGNTEAFF	TGTGCCAGCAGCTTACGTGGGGGAGGGAACACTGAAGCTTTCTTT
-	few	TRBV7-3	TRBJ2-7	15	CASSLMQGGFYEQYF	TGTGCCAGCAGCTTAATGCAGGGCGGTTTTTACGAGCAGTACTTC
-	few	TRBV4-1	TRBJ2-1	12	CASSLALDEQFF	TGCGCCAGCAGCCTTGCGTTGGATGAGCAGTTCTTC
TRBD2	-	TRBV29-1	TRBJ2-3	14	CSGEGLAGVDTQYF	TGCAGCGGAGAAGGACTAGCGGGAGTTGATACGCAGTATTTT
TRBD1	-	TRBV18	TRBJ2-7	16	CASSRAGTGDSYEQYF	TGTGCCAGCTCACGCGCTGGGACAGGGGACTCCTACGAGCAGTACTTC
-	few	TRBV7-2	TRBJ1-1	14	CASSFKGMNTEAFF	TGTGCCAGCAGCTTCAAGGGCATGAACACTGAAGCTTTCTTT
TRBD2	once	TRBV29-1	TRBJ2-5	18	CSVEVPMGRGRSEETQYF	TGCAGCGTTGAAGTTCCAATGGGGCGGGGGAGGAGTGAAGAGACCCAGTACTTC
-	-	TRBV27	TRBJ2-7	15	CASSLSTGLAYEQYF	TGTGCCAGCAGTCTTTCTACGGGCTTAGCCTACGAGCAGTACTTC
-	few	TRBV28	TRBJ2-3	16	CASSLGPGRSADTQYF	TGTGCCAGCAGTTTGGGTCCAGGGCGATCGGCAGATACGCAGTATTTT
-	few	TRBV29-1	TRBJ2-1	13	CSVHRVSYNEQFF	TGCAGCGTTCACAGGGTTTCCTACAATGAGCAGTTCTTC
TRBD1	few	TRBV12-3/TRBV12-4	TRBJ2-3	15	CASSMEGGASDTQYF	TGTGCCAGCAGCATGGAAGGGGGCGCCTCAGATACGCAGTATTTT
TRBD2	few	TRBV20-1	TRBJ2-5	17	CSARDVRLAGYQETQYF	TGCAGTGCTAGAGATGTCAGACTAGCGGGGTACCAAGAGACCCAGTACTTC
TRBD2	-	TRBV9	TRBJ2-7	15	CASSVGLAGSYEQYF	TGTGCCAGCAGCGTAGGGCTAGCGGGCTCCTACGAGCAGTACTTC
TRBD2	-	TRBV2	TRBJ2-1	16	CASSSNPGLGSNEQFF	TGTGCCAGCAGTAGTAACCCGGGACTAGGGTCCAATGAGCAGTTCTTC
TRBD2	-	TRBV5-1	TRBJ2-1	15	CASSFTSGSRHEQFF	TGCGCCAGCAGCTTTACTAGCGGGAGTCGGCATGAGCAGTTCTTC
-	-	TRBV21-1	TRBJ1-5	15	CASSQTIRGQQPQHF	TGTGCCAGCAGCCAAACAATAAGGGGTCAGCAGCCCCAGCATTTT
-	few	TRBV14	TRBJ1-1	14	CASSQDLSSVEAFF	TGTGCCAGCAGCCAAGATTTAAGCAGTGTCGAAGCTTTCTTT
TRBD2	few	TRBV4-2	TRBJ2-7	13	CASSHSGRSEQYF	TGTGCCAGCAGCCACAGCGGGAGATCCGAGCAGTACTTC
TRBD2	-	TRBV3-1	TRBJ2-1	15	CASSHGVAGSNEQFF	TGTGCCAGCAGCCATGGGGTAGCGGGAAGTAATGAGCAGTTCTTC
-	few	TRBV7-8	TRBJ2-1	15	CASSLPPSGVNEQFF	TGTGCCAGCAGCTTACCCCCGAGTGGGGTTAATGAGCAGTTCTTC
-	few	TRBV28	TRBJ2-5	17	CASSLLSRGRFFGTQYF	TGTGCCAGCAGTTTGTTAAGCCGGGGGCGGTTTTTTGGGACCCAGTACTTC
TRBD2	few	TRBV2	TRBJ2-4	14	CASSGASGKNIQYF	TGTGCCAGCAGTGGTGCTAGCGGAAAAAACATTCAGTACTTC
TRBD2	few	TRBV5-1	TRBJ2-5	15	CASSLAGGTQETQYF	TGCGCCAGCAGCTTGGCGGGGGGGACCCAAGAGACCCAGTACTTC
TRBD2	few	TRBV12-3/TRBV12-4	TRBJ2-7	15	CASSSSGGASYEQYF	TGTGCCAGCAGCTCCAGCGGGGGGGCCTCCTACGAGCAGTACTTC
-	few	TRBV5-1	TRBJ2-1	14	CASSPKSQNNEQFF	TGCGCCAGCAGCCCTAAGTCACAGAACAATGAGCAGTTCTTC
TRBD2	few	TRBV29-1	TRBJ2-1	18	CSVQTSGSIPSSYNVQFF	TGCAGCGTCCAAACTAGCGGGAGTATTCCAAGCTCCTACAATGTGCAGTTCTTC
TRBD1	-	TRBV5-1	TRBJ1-1	16	CASSAGGNRGNTEAFF	TGCGCCAGCAGCGCGGGGGGCAACAGGGGTAATACTGAAGCTTTCTTT